This is a list of T cell receptor beta chains from one sample in a study of blood T cell repertoires in COVID-19. The assay was immunoSEQ multiplex PCR, and TCRdb's table has in-frame clones only and misses some. This repertoire shows more than 250,000 clones, 85% to 90% found once; its top ten account for approximately 6%. Sequencing used peripheral blood. These receptors were collected from a woman between 50 and 59 years old with COVID-19, enrolled during active disease. Both conserved end residues are part of each CDR3. A D gene is named only where the DNA matches it firmly. Only some rows state a clone size, as once, few, many or a class for expanded clones.

j_gene | v_gene | d_gene | abundance | CDR3aa | CDR3nt
TRBJ2-5 | TRBV5-4 | . | . | CASSRGGGRLLGETQYF | TGTGCCAGCAGCCGAGGGGGCGGGAGGCTTCTAGGGGAGACCCAGTACTTC
TRBJ2-7 | TRBV30 | TRBD1 | . | CAWSLGTGSVYEQYF | TGTGCCTGGAGCTTAGGGACAGGGTCAGTCTACGAGCAGTACTTC
TRBJ2-3 | TRBV19 | TRBD2 | . | CASSISGRVRSTDTQYF | TGTGCCAGTAGTATTAGCGGGAGAGTAAGGAGCACAGATACGCAGTATTTT
TRBJ2-1 | TRBV6-6 | TRBD1 | . | CASRLLPGQGPNEQFF | TGTGCCAGCAGACTTTTACCGGGACAGGGACCCAATGAGCAGTTCTTC
TRBJ2-2 | TRBV24-1 | TRBD1 | . | CATSVLGTATGELFF | TGTGCCACCAGTGTCCTAGGGACAGCCACCGGGGAGCTGTTTTTT
TRBJ2-5 | TRBV24-1 | TRBD2 | . | CATSDLTDRGLAGGVHQETQYF | TGTGCCACCAGTGATTTGACCGACAGGGGGTTAGCGGGAGGGGTCCACCAAGAGACCCAGTACTTC
TRBJ2-3 | TRBV5-1 | . | . | CASSFSGSTDTQYF | TGCGCCAGCAGCTTCAGCGGGAGCACAGATACGCAGTATTTT
TRBJ2-3 | TRBV12-5 | . | once | CASEGTPGQLYTDTQYF | TGTGCTAGTGAGGGTACGCCCGGACAGTTGTACACAGATACGCAGTATTTT
TRBJ2-2 | TRBV7-2 | . | . | CASSFPYTGELFF | TGTGCCAGCAGCTTCCCTTACACCGGGGAGCTGTTTTTT
TRBJ1-4 | TRBV19 | . | . | CASSIGQSLNEKLFF | TGTGCCAGTAGTATTGGCCAGTCGCTTAATGAAAAACTGTTTTTT
TRBJ2-3 | TRBV4-1 | . | . | CASSPGPGVGDTQYF | TGCGCCAGCAGCCCGGGACCGGGGGTAGGAGATACGCAGTATTTT
TRBJ2-1 | TRBV11-3 | TRBD2 | . | CASSPGGSYNEQFF | TGTGCCAGCAGTCCGGGGGGATCCTACAATGAGCAGTTCTTC
TRBJ2-1 | TRBV6-4 | . | . | CASSDPNKGFDEQFF | TGTGCCAGCAGTGACCCTAATAAGGGGTTTGATGAGCAGTTCTTC
TRBJ1-6 | TRBV11-2 | . | few | CASSRSDGSFNSPLHF | TGTGCCAGCAGCCGATCAGACGGGTCCTTTAATTCACCCCTCCACTTT
TRBJ2-3 | TRBV7-3 | . | . | CASSPRVGATDTQYF | TGTGCCAGCAGCCCCAGGGTAGGGGCCACAGATACGCAGTATTTT
TRBJ2-7 | TRBV30 | . | . | CAWSTDNNYEQYF | TGTGCCTGGTCGACAGACAACAATTACGAGCAGTACTTC
TRBJ1-1 | TRBV5-6 | . | . | CASSPPQGSRMNTEAFF | TGTGCCAGCAGTCCCCCCCAGGGTTCCCGCATGAACACTGAAGCTTTCTTT
TRBJ1-1 | TRBV11-2 | TRBD1 | . | CASSLAGTGTNTEAFF | TGTGCCAGCAGCTTAGCGGGGACAGGGACGAACACTGAAGCTTTCTTT
TRBJ2-5 | TRBV6-1 | . | . | CASSEEGLETQYF | TGTGCCAGCAGTGAAGAGGGGTTAGAGACCCAGTACTTC
TRBJ1-3 | TRBV6-6 | . | once | CASSFWGGAGNTIYF | TGTGCCAGCAGTTTCTGGGGGGGGGCTGGAAACACCATATATTTT
TRBJ1-2 | TRBV9 | . | once | CASSPEGYGYTF | TGTGCCAGCAGCCCCGAGGGCTATGGCTACACCTTC
TRBJ2-3 | TRBV5-1 | TRBD1 | . | CASSLARTGTTDTQYF | TGCGCCAGCAGCTTGGCCAGGACAGGGACCACAGATACGCAGTATTTT
TRBJ1-2 | TRBV28 | . | . | CASSSLTGNYGYTF | TGTGCCAGCAGTAGTCTCACGGGTAACTATGGCTACACCTTC
TRBJ1-1 | TRBV4-2 | . | . | CASSPGQPAPRAFF | TGTGCCAGCAGCCCAGGGCAACCAGCGCCGCGAGCTTTCTTT
TRBJ2-2 | TRBV5-1 | . | once | CASIGVQGTGELFF | TGCGCCAGCATAGGGGTCCAGGGCACCGGGGAGCTGTTTTTT
TRBJ1-2 | TRBV30 | . | . | CAWSPMGSYGYTF | TGTGCCTGGAGCCCCATGGGCAGCTATGGCTACACCTTC
TRBJ2-3 | TRBV19 | . | . | CASSIHPSHQGGLTASTDTQYF | TGTGCCAGTAGTATCCACCCCTCCCACCAGGGCGGACTAACCGCTAGCACAGATACGCAGTATTTT
TRBJ2-7 | TRBV3-1/TRBV3-2 | . | . | CASSQDLGTGFFPYEQYF | TGTGCCAGCAGCCAAGATCTGGGCACAGGGTTCTTTCCCTACGAGCAGTACTTC
TRBJ1-1 | TRBV30 | TRBD1 | once | CAWTPGQVNTEAFF | TGTGCCTGGACCCCCGGACAGGTCAACACTGAAGCTTTCTTT
TRBJ2-7 | TRBV30 | TRBD1 | once | CAWRATGTGLYF | TGTGCCTGGCGGGCTACCGGGACAGGGTTGTACTTC
TRBJ2-5 | TRBV11-2 | . | . | CASRRTGETQYF | TGTGCCAGCAGGCGGACGGGGGAGACCCAGTACTTC
TRBJ2-7 | TRBV23-1 | TRBD1 | . | CASSQLSGQGAYEQYF | TGCGCCAGCAGTCAATTATCAGGACAGGGGGCTTACGAGCAGTACTTC
TRBJ2-1 | TRBV24-1 | TRBD2 | . | CATSDPDPMGLAGNNEQFF | TGTGCCACCAGTGACCCGGACCCAATGGGGCTAGCGGGCAACAATGAGCAGTTCTTC
TRBJ1-2 | TRBV27 | . | . | CASSLFAGGQGNYGYTF | TGTGCCAGCAGTTTATTTGCCGGTGGGCAGGGGAACTATGGCTACACCTTC
TRBJ2-7 | TRBV6-5 | TRBD2 | . | CASSYSLAGTYEQYF | TGTGCCAGCAGTTACAGTCTAGCGGGGACCTACGAGCAGTACTTC
TRBJ1-6 | TRBV11-2 | . | . | CASSLDRGYNSPLHF | TGTGCCAGCAGCTTAGACCGAGGGTATAATTCACCCCTCCACTTT
TRBJ2-2 | TRBV7-9 | TRBD1 | . | CASRPGTGTTGELFF | TGTGCCAGCCGGCCCGGGACAGGGACAACCGGGGAGCTGTTTTTT
TRBJ2-7 | TRBV27 | . | . | CASSLHQGSYKGEQYF | TGTGCCAGCAGTCTCCACCAGGGGTCCTACAAGGGGGAGCAGTACTTC
TRBJ2-7 | TRBV6-5 | TRBD1 | . | CASRNRGTYEQYF | TGTGCCAGCAGAAACAGGGGCACCTACGAGCAGTACTTC
TRBJ1-3 | TRBV30 | . | . | CAWSVTASGNTIYF | TGTGCCTGGAGTGTCACAGCCTCGGGAAACACCATATATTTT
TRBJ1-3 | TRBV9 | . | . | CASGFTGGNTIYF | TGTGCCAGCGGATTCACAGGCGGAAACACCATATATTTT
TRBJ1-3 | TRBV28 | . | . | CASSFGSLSGNTIYF | TGTGCCAGCAGTTTCGGTAGTCTCTCTGGAAACACCATATATTTT
TRBJ2-1 | TRBV14 | TRBD1 | . | CASSQGTGRPYNEQFF | TGTGCCAGCAGCCAAGGGACAGGTCGGCCCTACAATGAGCAGTTCTTC
TRBJ1-1 | TRBV6-5 | . | . | CASSYEGVRNTEAFF | TGTGCCAGCAGTTACGAAGGGGTACGGAACACTGAAGCTTTCTTT
TRBJ2-7 | TRBV4-1 | TRBD2 | . | CASSQWREYGEQYF | TGCGCCAGCAGCCAGTGGCGGGAGTACGGCGAGCAGTACTTC
TRBJ2-1 | TRBV13 | TRBD2 | . | CASSALAGVVNEQFF | TGTGCCAGCAGCGCACTAGCGGGAGTTGTGAATGAGCAGTTCTTC
TRBJ2-1 | TRBV2 | . | . | CASSQDSGNEQFF | TGTGCCAGCAGTCAAGACTCGGGCAATGAGCAGTTCTTC
TRBJ1-2 | TRBV25-1 | TRBD1 | . | CASSDRGQGGGYGYTF | TGTGCCAGCAGTGACCGGGGACAGGGAGGAGGCTATGGCTACACCTTC
TRBJ1-2 | TRBV5-6 | TRBD1 | . | CASSLSQGDYGYTF | TGTGCCAGCAGCTTGTCACAGGGGGACTATGGCTACACCTTC
TRBJ2-1 | TRBV20-1 | TRBD2 | . | CSASPGLAWNEQFF | TGCAGTGCTAGTCCTGGACTAGCGTGGAATGAGCAGTTCTTC